A selection of T cell receptor beta chains follows, all from one sample in a study of long-term antiretroviral therapy in people with HIV. Repertoires were generated with immunoSEQ multiplex PCR, while TCRdb's copy carries only in-frame clones and drops some. The data contain under 20,000 clones, less than 95% of them singletons. This specimen was unsorted PBMCs, taken nearly 6.5 years after starting antiretroviral therapy. Receptors were obtained from a woman aged 50 to 60 with HIV. The CDR3 runs from the conserved cysteine through the conserved F or W. Fields, in order: J gene, V gene, clone size, D gene, CDR3 DNA, CDR3 protein. The D gene is left open where the match is weak. Size is omitted from some rows. Given values are once, few, many or a class for expanded clones.

j_call: TRBJ2-7
v_call: TRBV6-5
clone_size: NA
d_call: NA
cdr3_nt: TGTGCCAGCACTCCCCAAGCGTGGGGCGAGCAGTACTTC
cdr3_aa: CASTPQAWGEQYF

j_call: TRBJ1-1
v_call: TRBV6-5
clone_size: NA
d_call: NA
cdr3_nt: TGTGCCAGCAGTTGGGGGGGAAGGAACACTGAAGCTTTCTTT
cdr3_aa: CASSWGGRNTEAFF

j_call: TRBJ2-1
v_call: TRBV2
clone_size: NA
d_call: TRBD2
cdr3_nt: TGTGCCAGCAGTAATCAACCGGGACTAGCGCCCCGGAGCTCCTACAATGAGCAGTTCTTC
cdr3_aa: CASSNQPGLAPRSSYNEQFF

j_call: TRBJ2-2
v_call: TRBV7-9
clone_size: NA
d_call: NA
cdr3_nt: TGTGCCAGCAGCTTATTAGCAGGGTCCGGGGAGCTGTTTTTT
cdr3_aa: CASSLLAGSGELFF

j_call: TRBJ2-2
v_call: TRBV7-9
clone_size: NA
d_call: NA
cdr3_nt: TGTGCCAGCAGCTTAGCGCGTGAATGGGAGCTGTTTTTT
cdr3_aa: CASSLAREWELFF

j_call: TRBJ2-4
v_call: TRBV19
clone_size: NA
d_call: NA
cdr3_nt: TGTGCCAGTAGTGAGCTAGCCAAAAACATTCAGTACTTC
cdr3_aa: CASSELAKNIQYF

j_call: TRBJ1-1
v_call: TRBV6-6
clone_size: NA
d_call: NA
cdr3_nt: TGTGCCAGCAGTTACTCGAAACAAGGGGAAGCTTTCTTT
cdr3_aa: CASSYSKQGEAFF

j_call: TRBJ2-5
v_call: TRBV28
clone_size: NA
d_call: NA
cdr3_nt: TGTGCCAGCAGTGTCCACAGGGAGGTCGAGACCCAGTACTTC
cdr3_aa: CASSVHREVETQYF

j_call: TRBJ2-5
v_call: TRBV9
clone_size: NA
d_call: TRBD2
cdr3_nt: TGTGCCAGCAGCGTAGGAGGCGGGAGTAGAGAGACCCAGTACTTC
cdr3_aa: CASSVGGGSRETQYF

j_call: TRBJ2-7
v_call: TRBV23-1
clone_size: NA
d_call: NA
cdr3_nt: TGCGCCAGCAGTCAAAACTCTATATCTCAGGGTAACTGGTACGAGCAGTACTTC
cdr3_aa: CASSQNSISQGNWYEQYF

j_call: TRBJ2-2
v_call: TRBV7-9
clone_size: NA
d_call: NA
cdr3_nt: TGTGCCAGCAGCGGGGACGGTCGTCCCGGGGAGCTGTTTTTT
cdr3_aa: CASSGDGRPGELFF

j_call: TRBJ1-1
v_call: TRBV18
clone_size: NA
d_call: NA
cdr3_nt: TGTGCCAGCTCGCAATCCGGGACACTGAACACTGAAGCTTTCTTT
cdr3_aa: CASSQSGTLNTEAFF

j_call: TRBJ2-5
v_call: TRBV25-1
clone_size: NA
d_call: NA
cdr3_nt: TGTGCCAGCAGTGAATTCGGAGGGATCGAGACCCAGTACTTC
cdr3_aa: CASSEFGGIETQYF

j_call: TRBJ2-1
v_call: TRBV12-5
clone_size: NA
d_call: NA
cdr3_nt: TGTGCTAGTGGGAGGGACTCCTATGAGCAGTTCTTC
cdr3_aa: CASGRDSYEQFF

j_call: TRBJ2-7
v_call: TRBV7-6
clone_size: NA
d_call: NA
cdr3_nt: TGTGCCAGCAGCTTGGGGGGCGGGAACCCGGGCGAGCAGTACTTC
cdr3_aa: CASSLGGGNPGEQYF

j_call: TRBJ1-2
v_call: TRBV29-1
clone_size: NA
d_call: TRBD1
cdr3_nt: TGCAGCGTTACAGGCGGGACAGGGCATGCGTATGGCTACACCTTC
cdr3_aa: CSVTGGTGHAYGYTF

j_call: TRBJ2-1
v_call: TRBV7-2
clone_size: NA
d_call: TRBD2
cdr3_nt: TGTGCCAGCTCAGAGATAGCGGGAGCTGTTGAGCAGTTCTTC
cdr3_aa: CASSEIAGAVEQFF

j_call: TRBJ1-2
v_call: TRBV18
clone_size: NA
d_call: NA
cdr3_nt: TGTGCCAGCTCACCACGTACAGAAAACTATGGCTACACCTTC
cdr3_aa: CASSPRTENYGYTF

j_call: TRBJ2-5
v_call: TRBV7-9
clone_size: once
d_call: NA
cdr3_nt: TGTGCCAGCAGCCCGGTCCGAGAGCAGTACTTC
cdr3_aa: CASSPVREQYF

j_call: TRBJ2-1
v_call: TRBV7-9
clone_size: NA
d_call: NA
cdr3_nt: TGTGCCAGCAGCCCTAGTAGGAATGAGCAGTTCTTC
cdr3_aa: CASSPSRNEQFF

j_call: TRBJ2-5
v_call: TRBV6-5
clone_size: NA
d_call: TRBD1
cdr3_nt: TGTGCCAGCAGTCCCGGGACAGGCCCTTGGGAGACCCAGTACTTC
cdr3_aa: CASSPGTGPWETQYF

j_call: TRBJ2-7
v_call: TRBV12-5
clone_size: NA
d_call: TRBD1
cdr3_nt: TGTGCTAGTGGTTCCCCCAGGGGGCACCCACCCTACGAGCAGTACTTC
cdr3_aa: CASGSPRGHPPYEQYF

j_call: TRBJ1-2
v_call: TRBV29-1
clone_size: NA
d_call: NA
cdr3_nt: TGCAGCGTTGAAGTCAACCCGGGGGGCTACACCTTC
cdr3_aa: CSVEVNPGGYTF

j_call: TRBJ2-2
v_call: TRBV9
clone_size: NA
d_call: TRBD1
cdr3_nt: TGTGCCAGCAGCGTAGGGGACAGGGTGTACGGGGAGCTGTTTTTT
cdr3_aa: CASSVGDRVYGELFF

j_call: TRBJ1-1
v_call: TRBV28
clone_size: NA
d_call: NA
cdr3_nt: TGTGCCAGCAGTCGATTGACAGTGAACACTGAAGCTTTCTTT
cdr3_aa: CASSRLTVNTEAFF

j_call: TRBJ2-5
v_call: TRBV19
clone_size: NA
d_call: NA
cdr3_nt: TGTGCCAGTAGTTGGGGCGGGGTCCAAGAGACCCAGTACTTC
cdr3_aa: CASSWGGVQETQYF

j_call: TRBJ2-7
v_call: TRBV7-3
clone_size: NA
d_call: NA
cdr3_nt: TGTGCCAGCAGCCCGCAGGGTTTAGGGCAGTACTTC
cdr3_aa: CASSPQGLGQYF

j_call: TRBJ1-3
v_call: TRBV6-1
clone_size: NA
d_call: NA
cdr3_nt: TGTGCCAGCAGTGAGCTGGGACACGTCTCTGGAAACACCATATATTTT
cdr3_aa: CASSELGHVSGNTIYF

j_call: TRBJ2-1
v_call: TRBV2
clone_size: NA
d_call: NA
cdr3_nt: TGTGCCAGCTCTACCGGGACACTATACAATGAGCAGTTCTTC
cdr3_aa: CASSTGTLYNEQFF

j_call: TRBJ2-1
v_call: TRBV6-5
clone_size: NA
d_call: TRBD2
cdr3_nt: TGTGCCAGCAGTTACTTGGCGGGAGGCCACGGGGATGAGCAGTTCTTC
cdr3_aa: CASSYLAGGHGDEQFF

j_call: TRBJ2-1
v_call: TRBV7-9
clone_size: NA
d_call: NA
cdr3_nt: TGTGCCAGCAGCGGGGGTGGGCTCTACAATGAGCAGTTCTTC
cdr3_aa: CASSGGGLYNEQFF

j_call: TRBJ1-5
v_call: TRBV2
clone_size: NA
d_call: TRBD1
cdr3_nt: TGTGCCAGCCTGACAGGGGGGGTAGGTCAGCCCCAGCATTTT
cdr3_aa: CASLTGGVGQPQHF